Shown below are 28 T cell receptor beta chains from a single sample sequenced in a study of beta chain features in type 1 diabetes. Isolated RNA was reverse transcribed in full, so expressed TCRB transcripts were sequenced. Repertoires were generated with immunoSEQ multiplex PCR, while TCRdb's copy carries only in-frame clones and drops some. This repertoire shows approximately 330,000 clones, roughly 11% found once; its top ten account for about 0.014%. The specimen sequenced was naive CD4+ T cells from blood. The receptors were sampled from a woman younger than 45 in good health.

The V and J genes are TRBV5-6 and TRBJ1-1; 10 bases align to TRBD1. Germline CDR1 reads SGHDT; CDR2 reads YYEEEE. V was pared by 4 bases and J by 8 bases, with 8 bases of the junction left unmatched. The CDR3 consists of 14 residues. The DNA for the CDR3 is TGTGCCAGCAGCCCATCCGGGACAGGGGCCGAAGCTTTCTTT. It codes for CASSPSGTGAEAFF.

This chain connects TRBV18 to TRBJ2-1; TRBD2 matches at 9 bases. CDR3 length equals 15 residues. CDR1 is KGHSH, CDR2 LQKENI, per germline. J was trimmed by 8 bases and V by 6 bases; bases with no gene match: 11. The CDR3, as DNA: TGTGCCAGCTCTATGCGGGAGGGAATTTTCGATGAGCAGTTCTTC. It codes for CASSMREGIFDEQFF.

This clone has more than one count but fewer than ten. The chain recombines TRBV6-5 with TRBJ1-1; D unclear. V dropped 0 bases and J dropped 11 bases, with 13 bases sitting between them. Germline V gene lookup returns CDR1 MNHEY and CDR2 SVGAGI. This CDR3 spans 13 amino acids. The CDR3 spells CASSYSGNRLAFF. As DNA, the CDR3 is TGTGCCAGCAGTTACTCCGGGAATAGGCTGGCTTTCTTT.

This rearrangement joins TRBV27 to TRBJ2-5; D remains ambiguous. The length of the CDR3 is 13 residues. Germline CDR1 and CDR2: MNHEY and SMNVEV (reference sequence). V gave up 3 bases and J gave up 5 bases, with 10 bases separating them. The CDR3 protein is CASSFNSWETQYF. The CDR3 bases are TGTGCCAGCAGTTTCAACAGTTGGGAGACCCAGTACTTC.

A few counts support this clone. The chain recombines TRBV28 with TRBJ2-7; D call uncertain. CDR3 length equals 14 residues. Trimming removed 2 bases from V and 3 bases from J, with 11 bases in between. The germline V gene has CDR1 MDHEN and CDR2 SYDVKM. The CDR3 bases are TGTGCCAGCAGTTTAAACGGTGTAAGCTACGAGCAGTACTTC. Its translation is CASSLNGVSYEQYF.

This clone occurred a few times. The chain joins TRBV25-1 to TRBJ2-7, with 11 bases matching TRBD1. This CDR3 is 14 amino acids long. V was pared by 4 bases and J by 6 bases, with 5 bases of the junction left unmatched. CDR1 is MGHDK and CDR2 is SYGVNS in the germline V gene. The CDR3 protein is CASSGDRGLFEQYF. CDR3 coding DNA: TGTGCCAGCAGTGGGGACAGGGGGTTGTTCGAGCAGTACTTC.

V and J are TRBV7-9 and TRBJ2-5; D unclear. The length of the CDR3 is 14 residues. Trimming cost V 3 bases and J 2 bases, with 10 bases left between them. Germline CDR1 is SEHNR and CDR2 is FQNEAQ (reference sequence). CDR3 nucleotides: TGTGCCAGCAGCTTCTACGGAGATCAAGAGACCCAGTACTTC. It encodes CASSFYGDQETQYF.

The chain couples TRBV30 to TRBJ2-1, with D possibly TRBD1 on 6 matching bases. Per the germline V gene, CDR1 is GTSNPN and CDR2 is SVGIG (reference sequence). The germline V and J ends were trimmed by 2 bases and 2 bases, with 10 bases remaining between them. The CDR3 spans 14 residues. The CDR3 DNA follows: TGTGCCTGGAGTCGAGACAGGACCTACAATGAGCAGTTCTTC. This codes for CAWSRDRTYNEQFF.

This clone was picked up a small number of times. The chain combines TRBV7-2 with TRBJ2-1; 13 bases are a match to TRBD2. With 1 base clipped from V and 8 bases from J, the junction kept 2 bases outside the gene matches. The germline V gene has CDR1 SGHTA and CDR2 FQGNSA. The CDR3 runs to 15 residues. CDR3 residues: CASSLGTSGSYEQFF. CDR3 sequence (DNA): TGTGCCAGCAGCTTAGGGACTAGCGGGAGCTATGAGCAGTTCTTC.

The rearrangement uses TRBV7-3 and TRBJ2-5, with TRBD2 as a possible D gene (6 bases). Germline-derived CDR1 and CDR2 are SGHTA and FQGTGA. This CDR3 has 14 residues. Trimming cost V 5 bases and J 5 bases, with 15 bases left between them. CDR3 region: CASSPGDFRETQYF. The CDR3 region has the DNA TGTGCCAGCAGCCCGGGGGACTTTAGGGAGACCCAGTACTTC.

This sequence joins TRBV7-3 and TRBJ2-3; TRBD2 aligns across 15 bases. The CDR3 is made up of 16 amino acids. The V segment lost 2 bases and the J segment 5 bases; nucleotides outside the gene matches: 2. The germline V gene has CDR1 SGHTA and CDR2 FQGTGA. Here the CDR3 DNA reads TGTGCCAGCAGCTTAGGACTAGCGGGAGGGCAAGATACGCAGTATTTT. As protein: CASSLGLAGGQDTQYF. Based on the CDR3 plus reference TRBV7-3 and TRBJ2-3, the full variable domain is GAGVSQTPSNKVTEKGKYVELRCDPISGHTALYWYRQSLGQGPEFLIYFQGTGAADDSGLPNDRFFAVRPEGSVSTLKIQRTERGDSAVYLCASSLGLAGGQDTQYFGPGTRLTVL.

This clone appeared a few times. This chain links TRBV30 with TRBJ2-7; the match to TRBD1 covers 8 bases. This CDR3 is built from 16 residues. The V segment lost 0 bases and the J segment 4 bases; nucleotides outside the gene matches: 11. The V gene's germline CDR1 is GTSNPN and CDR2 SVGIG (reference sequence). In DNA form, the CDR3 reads TGTGCCTGGAGTGTACTTTCCGGGACAGGAGTGTACGAGCAGTACTTC. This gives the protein CAWSVLSGTGVYEQYF.

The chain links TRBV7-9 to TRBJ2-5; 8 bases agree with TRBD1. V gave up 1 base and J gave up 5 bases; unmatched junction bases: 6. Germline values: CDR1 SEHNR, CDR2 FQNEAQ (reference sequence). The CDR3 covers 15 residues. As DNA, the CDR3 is TGTGCCAGCAGCTTAGAAGGCACAGGGGGGGAGACCCAGTACTTC. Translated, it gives CASSLEGTGGETQYF. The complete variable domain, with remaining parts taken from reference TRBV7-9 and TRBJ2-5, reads DTGVSQNPRHKITKRGQNVTFRCDPISEHNRLYWYRQTLGQGPEFLTYFQNEAQLEKSRLLSDRFSAERPKGSFSTLEIQRTEQGDSAMYLCASSLEGTGGETQYFGPGTRLLVL.

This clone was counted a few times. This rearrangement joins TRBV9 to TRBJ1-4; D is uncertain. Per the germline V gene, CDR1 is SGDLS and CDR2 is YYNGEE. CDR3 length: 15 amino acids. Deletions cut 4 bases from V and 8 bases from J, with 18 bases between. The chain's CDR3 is CASSPTGNEREKLFF. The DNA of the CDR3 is TGTGCCAGCAGCCCCACGGGGAACGAACGGGAAAAACTGTTTTTT.

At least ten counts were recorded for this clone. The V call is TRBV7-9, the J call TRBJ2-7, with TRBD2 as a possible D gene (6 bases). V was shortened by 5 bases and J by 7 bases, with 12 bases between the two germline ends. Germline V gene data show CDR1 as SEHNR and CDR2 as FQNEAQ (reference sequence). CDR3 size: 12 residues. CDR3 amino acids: CASSPVEGEQYF. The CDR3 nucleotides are TGTGCCAGCAGCCCGGTGGAGGGGGAGCAGTACTTC. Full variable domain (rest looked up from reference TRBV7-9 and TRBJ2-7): DTGVSQNPRHKITKRGQNVTFRCDPISEHNRLYWYRQTLGQGPEFLTYFQNEAQLEKSRLLSDRFSAERPKGSFSTLEIQRTEQGDSAMYLCASSPVEGEQYFGPGTRLTVT.

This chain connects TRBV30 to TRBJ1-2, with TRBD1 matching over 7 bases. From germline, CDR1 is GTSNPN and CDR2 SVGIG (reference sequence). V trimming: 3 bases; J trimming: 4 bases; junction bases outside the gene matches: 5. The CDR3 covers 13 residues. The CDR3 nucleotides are TGTGCCTGGAGCGAACAGGGGATCTATGGCTACACCTTC. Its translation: CAWSEQGIYGYTF.

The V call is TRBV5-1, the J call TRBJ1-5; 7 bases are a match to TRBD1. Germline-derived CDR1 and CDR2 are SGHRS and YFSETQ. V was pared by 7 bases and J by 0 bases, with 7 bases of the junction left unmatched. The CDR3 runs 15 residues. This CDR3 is CASRPGTASNQPQHF. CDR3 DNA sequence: TGCGCCAGCCGCCCGGGGACAGCTAGCAATCAGCCCCAGCATTTT.

Here the CDR3 reads CASSRATLAGEETQYF. The CDR3 nucleotides read TGTGCCAGCAGCCGCGCGACACTAGCGGGAGAAGAGACCCAGTACTTC. This chain links TRBV11-1 with TRBJ2-5, with 11 bases aligning to TRBD2. J lost 3 bases, V lost 5 bases, and 8 bases had no gene match. The CDR3 is made up of 16 amino acids. The germline CDR1 and CDR2 sequences are SGHAT and FQDESV (reference sequence).

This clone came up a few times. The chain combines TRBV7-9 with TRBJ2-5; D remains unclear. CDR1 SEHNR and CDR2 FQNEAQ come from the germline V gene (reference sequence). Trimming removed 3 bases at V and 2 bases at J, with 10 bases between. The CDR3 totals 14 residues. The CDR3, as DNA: TGTGCCAGCAGCTTTTCTTCCGGTCAAGAGACCCAGTACTTC. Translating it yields CASSFSSGQETQYF. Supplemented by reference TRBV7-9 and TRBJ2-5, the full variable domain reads DTGVSQNPRHKITKRGQNVTFRCDPISEHNRLYWYRQTLGQGPEFLTYFQNEAQLEKSRLLSDRFSAERPKGSFSTLEIQRTEQGDSAMYLCASSFSSGQETQYFGPGTRLLVL.

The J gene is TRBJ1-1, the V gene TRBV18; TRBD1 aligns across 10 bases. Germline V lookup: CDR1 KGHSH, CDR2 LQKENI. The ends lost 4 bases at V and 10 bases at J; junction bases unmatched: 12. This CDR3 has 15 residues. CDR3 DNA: TGTGCCAGCTCACAAAGTACCGGGGACAGGGGCGTAGCTTTCTTT. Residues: CASSQSTGDRGVAFF.

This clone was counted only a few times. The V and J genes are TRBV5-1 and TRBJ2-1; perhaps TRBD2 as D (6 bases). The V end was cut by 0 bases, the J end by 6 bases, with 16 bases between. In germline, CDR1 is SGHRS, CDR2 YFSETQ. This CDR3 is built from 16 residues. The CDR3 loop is CASSLVGEARGNEQFF. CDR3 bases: TGCGCCAGCAGCTTGGTAGGGGAGGCCCGCGGCAATGAGCAGTTCTTC.

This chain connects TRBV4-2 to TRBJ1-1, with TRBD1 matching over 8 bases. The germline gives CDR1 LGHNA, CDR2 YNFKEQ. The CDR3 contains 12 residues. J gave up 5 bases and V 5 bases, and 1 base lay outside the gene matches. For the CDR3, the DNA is TGTGCCAGCAGCAGGACAGGGACTGAAGCTTTCTTT. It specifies CASSRTGTEAFF.

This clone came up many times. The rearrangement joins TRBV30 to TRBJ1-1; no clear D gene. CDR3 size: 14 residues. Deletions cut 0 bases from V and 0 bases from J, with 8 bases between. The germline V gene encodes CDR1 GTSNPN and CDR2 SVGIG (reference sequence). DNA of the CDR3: TGTGCCTGGAGTGTGGTACAGCTGAACACTGAAGCTTTCTTT. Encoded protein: CAWSVVQLNTEAFF.

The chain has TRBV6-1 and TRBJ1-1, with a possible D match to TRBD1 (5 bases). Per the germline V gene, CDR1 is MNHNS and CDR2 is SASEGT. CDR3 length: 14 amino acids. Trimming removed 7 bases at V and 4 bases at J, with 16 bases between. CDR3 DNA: TGTGCCAGCACTTGGGACTCACGGGGCACTGAAGCTTTCTTT. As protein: CASTWDSRGTEAFF.

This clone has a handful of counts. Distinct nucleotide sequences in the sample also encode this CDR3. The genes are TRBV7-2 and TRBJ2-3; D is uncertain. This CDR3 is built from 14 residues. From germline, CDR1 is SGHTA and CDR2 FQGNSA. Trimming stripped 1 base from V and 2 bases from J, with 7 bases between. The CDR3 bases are TGTGCCAGCAGCTTAGTGGCGGTCACAGATACGCAGTATTTT. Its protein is CASSLVAVTDTQYF.

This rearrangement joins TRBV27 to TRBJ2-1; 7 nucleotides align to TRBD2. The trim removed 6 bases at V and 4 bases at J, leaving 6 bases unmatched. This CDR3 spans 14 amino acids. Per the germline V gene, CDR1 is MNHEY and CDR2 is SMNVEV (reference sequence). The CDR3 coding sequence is TGTGCCAGCAGCCGGGAGGCCCAATACAATGAGCAGTTCTTC. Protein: CASSREAQYNEQFF.

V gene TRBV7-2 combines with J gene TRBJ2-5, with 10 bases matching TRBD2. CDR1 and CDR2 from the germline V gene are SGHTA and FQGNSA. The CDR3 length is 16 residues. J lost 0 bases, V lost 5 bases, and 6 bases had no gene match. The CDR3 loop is CASSHTSGTYQETQYF. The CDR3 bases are TGTGCCAGCAGCCATACTAGCGGGACCTACCAAGAGACCCAGTACTTC.

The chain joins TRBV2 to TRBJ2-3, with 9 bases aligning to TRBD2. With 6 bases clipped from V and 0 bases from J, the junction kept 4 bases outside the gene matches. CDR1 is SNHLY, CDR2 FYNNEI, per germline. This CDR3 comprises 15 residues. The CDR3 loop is CASSQTSGSTDTQYF. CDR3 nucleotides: TGTGCCAGCAGCCAGACTAGCGGAAGCACAGATACGCAGTATTTT.